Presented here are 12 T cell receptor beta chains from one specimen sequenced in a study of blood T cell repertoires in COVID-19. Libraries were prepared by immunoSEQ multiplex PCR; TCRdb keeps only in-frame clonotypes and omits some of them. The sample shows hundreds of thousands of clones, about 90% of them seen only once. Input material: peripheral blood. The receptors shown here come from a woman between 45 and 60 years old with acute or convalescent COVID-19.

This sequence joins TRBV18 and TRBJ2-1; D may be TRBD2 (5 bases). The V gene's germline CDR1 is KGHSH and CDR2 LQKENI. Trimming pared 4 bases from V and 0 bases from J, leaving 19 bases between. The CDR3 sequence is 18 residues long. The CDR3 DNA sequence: TGTGCCAGCTCACAGGAAGCACGGGGTAGGAGCTCCTACAATGAGCAGTTCTTC. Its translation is CASSQEARGRSSYNEQFF.

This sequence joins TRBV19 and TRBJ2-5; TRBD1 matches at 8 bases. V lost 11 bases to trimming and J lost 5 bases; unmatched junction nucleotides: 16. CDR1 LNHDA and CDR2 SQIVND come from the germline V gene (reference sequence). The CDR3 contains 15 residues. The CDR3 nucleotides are TGTGCCTCACACGGGACAGGCCCCGCCTGGGAGACCCAGTACTTC. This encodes CASHGTGPAWETQYF.

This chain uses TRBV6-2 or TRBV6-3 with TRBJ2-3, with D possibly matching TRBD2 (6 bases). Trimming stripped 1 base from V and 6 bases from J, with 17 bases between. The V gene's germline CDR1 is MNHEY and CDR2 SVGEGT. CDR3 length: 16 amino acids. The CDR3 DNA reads TGTGCCAGCAGTTACTATTTAGCGGCACTGGGGGATACGCAGTATTTT. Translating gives CASSYYLAALGDTQYF.

The CDR3 loop reads CASSLAGTDIQYF. The CDR3 region has the DNA TGTGCCAGCAGCCTAGCGGGGACGGACATTCAGTACTTC. This chain connects TRBV6-2 or TRBV6-3 to TRBJ2-4; 9 positions match TRBD2. CDR3 size: 13 residues. From germline, CDR1 is MNHEY and CDR2 SVGEGT. V trimming: 6 bases; J trimming: 8 bases; junction bases outside the gene matches: 5.

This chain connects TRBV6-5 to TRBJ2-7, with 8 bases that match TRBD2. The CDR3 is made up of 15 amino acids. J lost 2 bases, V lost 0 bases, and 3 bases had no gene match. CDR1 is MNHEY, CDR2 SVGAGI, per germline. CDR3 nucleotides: TGTGCCAGCAGTTACTCTTCGGGGGGGGCCTACGAGCAGTACTTC. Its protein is CASSYSSGGAYEQYF.

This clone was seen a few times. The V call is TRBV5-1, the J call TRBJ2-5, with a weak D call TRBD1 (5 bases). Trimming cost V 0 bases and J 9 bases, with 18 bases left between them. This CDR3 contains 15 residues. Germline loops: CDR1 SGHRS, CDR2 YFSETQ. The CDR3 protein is CASSLGQPTSLSQYF. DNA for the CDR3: TGCGCCAGCAGCTTGGGACAGCCCACATCGCTGTCCCAGTACTTC.

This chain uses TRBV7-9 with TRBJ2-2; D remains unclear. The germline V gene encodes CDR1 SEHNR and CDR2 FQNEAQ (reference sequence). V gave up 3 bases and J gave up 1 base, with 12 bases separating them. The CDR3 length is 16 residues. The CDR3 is CASSLVSGRNTGELFF. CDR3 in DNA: TGTGCCAGCAGCTTGGTGTCGGGTAGGAACACCGGGGAGCTGTTTTTT.

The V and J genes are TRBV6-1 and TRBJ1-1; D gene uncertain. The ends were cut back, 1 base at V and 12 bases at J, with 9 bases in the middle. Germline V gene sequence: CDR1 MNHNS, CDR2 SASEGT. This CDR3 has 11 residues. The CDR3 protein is CASSEERVPFF. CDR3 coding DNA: TGTGCCAGCAGTGAAGAGAGGGTGCCTTTCTTT.

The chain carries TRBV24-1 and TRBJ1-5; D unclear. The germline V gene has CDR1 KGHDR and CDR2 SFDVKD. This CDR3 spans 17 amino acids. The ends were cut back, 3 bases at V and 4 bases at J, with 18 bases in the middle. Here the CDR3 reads CATSDPGGRPDNQPQHF. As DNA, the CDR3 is TGTGCCACCAGTGATCCCGGAGGGCGCCCGGATAATCAGCCCCAGCATTTT.

CDR3 in DNA: TGTGCCAGCAGCCTTTCGGACAGGGGAAACACTGAAGCTTTCTTT. This encodes CASSLSDRGNTEAFF. The chain joins TRBV3-1 (or the pseudogene TRBV3-2) to TRBJ1-1, with 9 bases matching TRBD1. CDR3 length: 15 residues. In germline, CDR1 is LGHDT, CDR2 YNNKEL (reference sequence). V lost 4 bases to trimming and J lost 2 bases; unmatched junction nucleotides: 5.

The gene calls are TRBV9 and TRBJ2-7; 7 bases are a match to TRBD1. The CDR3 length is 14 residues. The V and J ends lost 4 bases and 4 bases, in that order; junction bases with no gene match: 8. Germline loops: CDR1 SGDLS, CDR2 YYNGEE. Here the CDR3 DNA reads TGTGCCAGCAGCACAGGGGACAGTTCGTACGAGCAGTACTTC. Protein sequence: CASSTGDSSYEQYF.

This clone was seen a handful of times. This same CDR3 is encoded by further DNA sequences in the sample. The CDR3 DNA follows: TGTGCCAGTAGTATAGGGTCAGGAACCTACGAGCAGTACTTC. Its protein is CASSIGSGTYEQYF. This rearrangement joins TRBV19 to TRBJ2-7; no reliable D call. This CDR3 has 14 amino acids. V was shortened by 1 base and J by 2 bases, with 9 bases between the two germline ends. Germline CDR1 is LNHDA and CDR2 is SQIVND (reference sequence).